These T cell receptor beta chains were read from a single sample in a study of OX40 agonist ivuxolimab in advanced cancers. TCRdb's copy holds only in-frame clones and misses some; the assay was immunoSEQ multiplex PCR. The sample lists 80,000 to 130,000 clones, about nine tenths occurring once. The sample here was CD4+ or CD8+ T cells sorted from blood, taken in a trial of the OX40 agonist ivuxolimab. All receptors derive from an adult with an advanced solid tumor such as melanoma, head and neck, liver or kidney cancer. CDR3s include the opening cysteine and the closing phenylalanine or tryptophan. Each record gives: J gene, V gene, clone size, D gene, CDR3 protein, CDR3 DNA. A D gene is named only where the DNA matches it firmly. Only some rows state a clone size, as once, few, many or a class for expanded clones.

>TRBJ2-7|TRBV2|.|.
CASSEGATYEQYF
TGTGCCAGCAGTGAAGGGGCCACCTACGAGCAGTACTTC
>TRBJ2-7|TRBV5-4|.|TRBD1
CASSTRTGNYEQYF
TGTGCCAGCAGCACCCGGACAGGGAACTACGAGCAGTACTTC
>TRBJ1-1|TRBV5-1|.|.
CASRQDLNTEAFF
TGCGCCAGCAGACAGGATCTGAACACTGAAGCTTTCTTT
>TRBJ1-4|TRBV6-1|.|.
CASSDHHGSNEKLFF
TGTGCCAGCAGTGATCACCACGGAAGTAATGAAAAACTGTTTTTT
>TRBJ1-1|TRBV28|.|.
CASRASRGWDTEAFF
TGTGCCAGCAGGGCCTCCAGGGGTTGGGACACTGAAGCTTTCTTT
>TRBJ2-7|TRBV5-1|.|TRBD2
CASKGTSGSRVGYEQYF
TGCGCCAGCAAGGGGACTAGCGGGAGTAGGGTCGGATACGAGCAGTACTTC
>TRBJ2-1|TRBV10-3|.|TRBD2
CAISPGLAGDEQFF
TGTGCCATCAGCCCGGGACTAGCGGGAGATGAGCAGTTCTTC
>TRBJ2-2|TRBV30|once|TRBD2
CAWSIWTSGSTGELFF
TGTGCCTGGAGTATCTGGACTAGCGGTTCCACCGGGGAGCTGTTTTTT
>TRBJ1-1|TRBV7-2|.|TRBD1
CASSLGTGNTEAFF
TGTGCCAGCAGCCTCGGGACAGGGAATACTGAAGCTTTCTTT
>TRBJ2-1|TRBV7-3|.|.
CASSLADGSYNEQFF
TGTGCCAGCAGTCTGGCTGACGGCTCCTACAATGAGCAGTTCTTC
>TRBJ1-1|TRBV7-2|once|.
CASSLVGGEAFF
TGTGCCAGCAGCTTAGTAGGGGGTGAAGCTTTCTTT
>TRBJ1-5|TRBV25-1|.|TRBD1
CASRGQGTNQPQHF
TGTGCCAGCAGGGGACAGGGGACTAATCAGCCCCAGCATTTT
>TRBJ1-4|TRBV7-8|.|.
CASSLLFGTMARREKLFF
TGTGCCAGCAGCTTATTATTCGGGACAATGGCTAGGCGAGAAAAACTGTTTTTT
>TRBJ2-3|TRBV28|.|TRBD2
CASSFPRGVAGTTDTQYF
TGTGCCAGCAGTTTTCCCCGGGGAGTAGCGGGGACCACAGATACGCAGTATTTT
>TRBJ2-3|TRBV7-2|.|.
CASSLSKSTDTQYF
TGTGCCAGCAGCTTATCCAAGAGCACAGATACGCAGTATTTT
>TRBJ2-2|TRBV7-3|.|.
CASSLMRAANTGELFF
TGTGCCAGCAGCTTAATGCGGGCTGCGAACACCGGGGAGCTGTTTTTT
>TRBJ2-7|TRBV11-2|.|TRBD1
CASSLGDRVILYEQYF
TGTGCCAGCAGCTTAGGAGACAGGGTGATTCTGTACGAGCAGTACTTC
>TRBJ2-5|TRBV5-1|.|.
CASSLGLTLETQYF
TGCGCCAGCAGCCTAGGACTGACTTTAGAGACCCAGTACTTC
>TRBJ1-1|TRBV6-5|.|.
CASSYTLKGTEAFF
TGTGCCAGCAGTTATACTCTCAAAGGCACTGAAGCTTTCTTT
>TRBJ2-7|TRBV19|few|.
CASSRPPIHEQYF
TGTGCCAGCTCACGACCCCCGATCCACGAGCAGTACTTC
>TRBJ2-7|TRBV4-3|once|TRBD2
CASSQDRTSGSSYEQYF
TGCGCCAGCAGCCAAGACCGTACTAGCGGGAGTTCCTACGAGCAGTACTTC
>TRBJ2-3|TRBV5-1|.|.
CASSQTTSTDTQYF
TGCGCCAGCAGCCAGACAACTAGCACAGATACGCAGTATTTT
>TRBJ1-2|TRBV7-8|.|.
CASSFGQNYGYTF
TGTGCCAGCAGCTTTGGGCAGAACTATGGCTACACCTTC
>TRBJ1-1|TRBV19|.|TRBD1
CASSARDRGRTEAFF
TGTGCCAGTAGTGCCCGGGACAGGGGGCGTACTGAAGCTTTCTTT
>TRBJ2-7|TRBV28|.|.
CASSLLTPREQYF
TGTGCCAGCAGTTTATTAACTCCACGCGAGCAGTACTTC
>TRBJ2-7|TRBV30|.|.
CAWKSTGYSYEQYF
TGTGCCTGGAAATCGACAGGCTACTCCTACGAGCAGTACTTC
>TRBJ1-3|TRBV28|.|.
CASSPSGNTIYF
TGTGCCAGCAGCCCCTCCGGAAACACCATATATTTT
>TRBJ1-2|TRBV19|few|.
CASRGQVNYGYTF
TGTGCCAGTCGAGGACAAGTTAACTATGGCTACACCTTC
>TRBJ2-4|TRBV6-1|.|.
CASRLNLAKNIQYF
TGTGCCAGCAGGTTAAACCTAGCCAAAAACATTCAGTACTTC
>TRBJ1-1|TRBV27|.|.
CASSDVPAVNTEAFF
TGTGCCAGCAGTGACGTCCCTGCGGTGAACACTGAAGCTTTCTTT
>TRBJ1-2|TRBV6-6|.|TRBD1
CASNDRERHGYTF
TGTGCCAGCAATGACAGGGAACGTCATGGCTACACCTTC
>TRBJ1-2|TRBV5-1|.|TRBD1
CASSYSGTGNYGYTF
TGCGCCAGCAGCTACTCCGGGACAGGAAACTATGGCTACACCTTC
>TRBJ2-7|TRBV19|.|TRBD2
CASSDQTGLAGGPSSYEQYF
TGTGCCAGTAGCGACCAGACGGGACTAGCGGGAGGCCCGAGCTCCTACGAGCAGTACTTC
>TRBJ2-7|TRBV11-2|.|.
CASSPSSDYEQYF
TGTGCCAGCAGCCCCTCCTCGGACTACGAGCAGTACTTC
>TRBJ2-1|TRBV7-6|.|.
CASSRTVEYNEQFF
TGTGCCAGCAGCCGGACGGTAGAGTACAATGAGCAGTTCTTC
>TRBJ1-6|TRBV10-3|.|TRBD1
CAISVDRAYSPLHF
TGTGCCATCAGTGTTGACAGGGCGTATTCACCCCTCCACTTT
>TRBJ2-3|TRBV9|.|.
CASSVGDTTDTQYF
TGTGCCAGCAGCGTAGGAGACACCACAGATACGCAGTATTTT
>TRBJ2-7|TRBV4-3|once|TRBD2
CASSQAVGAGAGEQYF
TGCGCCAGCAGCCAAGCCGTGGGAGCGGGAGCCGGCGAGCAGTACTTC
>TRBJ2-1|TRBV20-1|.|.
CSAGYEQFF
TGCAGTGCTGGGTATGAGCAGTTCTTC
>TRBJ2-1|TRBV7-5|.|.
CARSLAFGCEQFF
TGTGCCAGAAGCTTAGCGTTCGGCTGCGAGCAGTTCTTC
>TRBJ2-6|TRBV28|.|.
CASRFQGPRSGANVLTF
TGTGCCAGCAGGTTTCAGGGACCTCGCTCTGGGGCCAACGTCCTGACTTTC
>TRBJ2-2|TRBV28|.|.
CASSPRGFTGELFF
TGTGCCAGCAGCCCCAGGGGTTTCACCGGGGAGCTGTTTTTT
>TRBJ1-1|TRBV4-3|.|.
CASSRQMNTEAFF
TGCGCCAGCAGCAGGCAGATGAACACTGAAGCTTTCTTT
>TRBJ2-7|TRBV5-1|.|.
CASSSLLADEQYF
TGCGCCAGCAGCTCCCTTTTAGCCGACGAGCAGTACTTC
>TRBJ1-1|TRBV19|once|.
CASSMVGRVGMNTEAFF
TGTGCCAGTAGTATGGTTGGCAGGGTGGGCATGAACACTGAAGCTTTCTTT
>TRBJ2-7|TRBV11-2|.|.
CASSLDQLGWGEYEQYF
TGTGCCAGCAGCTTAGATCAGCTGGGGTGGGGTGAATACGAGCAGTACTTC
>TRBJ2-7|TRBV7-2|.|.
CASSLEGRGEQYF
TGTGCCAGCAGCTTAGAGGGCCGGGGAGAGCAGTACTTC
>TRBJ2-5|TRBV19|.|.
CASSIRETQYF
TGTGCCAGTAGTATCAGAGAGACCCAGTACTTC
>TRBJ1-2|TRBV19|.|TRBD1
CASSIEIGGGRDYGYTF
TGTGCCAGTAGTATAGAGATTGGAGGGGGCCGTGACTATGGCTACACCTTC
>TRBJ2-2|TRBV28|.|TRBD2
CASLHRGAGELFF
TGTGCCAGCTTACATCGGGGGGCCGGGGAGCTGTTTTTT
>TRBJ2-7|TRBV5-4|.|.
CASSPGQRTYEQYF
TGTGCCAGCAGCCCCGGACAGCGAACCTACGAGCAGTACTTC
>TRBJ2-6|TRBV4-1|.|.
CASSSGVHSGANVLTF
TGCGCCAGCAGCTCAGGGGTCCACTCTGGGGCCAACGTCCTGACTTTC
>TRBJ1-2|TRBV19|.|.
CASSIAGPGGYTF
TGTGCCAGTAGTATAGCCGGGCCGGGGGGCTACACCTTC
>TRBJ2-7|TRBV7-6|.|.
CASSINGYEQYF
TGTGCCAGCAGCATAAACGGCTACGAGCAGTACTTC
>TRBJ1-5|TRBV7-2|.|.
CASRGGGQNQPQHF
TGTGCCAGCAGAGGGGGGGGGCAGAATCAGCCCCAGCATTTT
>TRBJ2-7|TRBV14|.|.
CASSQVSPGRFEQYF
TGTGCCAGCAGCCAAGTATCGCCAGGGCGCTTCGAGCAGTACTTC
>TRBJ2-7|TRBV25-1|.|TRBD1
CASSDKRRTGSYEQYF
TGTGCCAGCAGTGATAAGAGGAGGACAGGTTCCTACGAGCAGTACTTC